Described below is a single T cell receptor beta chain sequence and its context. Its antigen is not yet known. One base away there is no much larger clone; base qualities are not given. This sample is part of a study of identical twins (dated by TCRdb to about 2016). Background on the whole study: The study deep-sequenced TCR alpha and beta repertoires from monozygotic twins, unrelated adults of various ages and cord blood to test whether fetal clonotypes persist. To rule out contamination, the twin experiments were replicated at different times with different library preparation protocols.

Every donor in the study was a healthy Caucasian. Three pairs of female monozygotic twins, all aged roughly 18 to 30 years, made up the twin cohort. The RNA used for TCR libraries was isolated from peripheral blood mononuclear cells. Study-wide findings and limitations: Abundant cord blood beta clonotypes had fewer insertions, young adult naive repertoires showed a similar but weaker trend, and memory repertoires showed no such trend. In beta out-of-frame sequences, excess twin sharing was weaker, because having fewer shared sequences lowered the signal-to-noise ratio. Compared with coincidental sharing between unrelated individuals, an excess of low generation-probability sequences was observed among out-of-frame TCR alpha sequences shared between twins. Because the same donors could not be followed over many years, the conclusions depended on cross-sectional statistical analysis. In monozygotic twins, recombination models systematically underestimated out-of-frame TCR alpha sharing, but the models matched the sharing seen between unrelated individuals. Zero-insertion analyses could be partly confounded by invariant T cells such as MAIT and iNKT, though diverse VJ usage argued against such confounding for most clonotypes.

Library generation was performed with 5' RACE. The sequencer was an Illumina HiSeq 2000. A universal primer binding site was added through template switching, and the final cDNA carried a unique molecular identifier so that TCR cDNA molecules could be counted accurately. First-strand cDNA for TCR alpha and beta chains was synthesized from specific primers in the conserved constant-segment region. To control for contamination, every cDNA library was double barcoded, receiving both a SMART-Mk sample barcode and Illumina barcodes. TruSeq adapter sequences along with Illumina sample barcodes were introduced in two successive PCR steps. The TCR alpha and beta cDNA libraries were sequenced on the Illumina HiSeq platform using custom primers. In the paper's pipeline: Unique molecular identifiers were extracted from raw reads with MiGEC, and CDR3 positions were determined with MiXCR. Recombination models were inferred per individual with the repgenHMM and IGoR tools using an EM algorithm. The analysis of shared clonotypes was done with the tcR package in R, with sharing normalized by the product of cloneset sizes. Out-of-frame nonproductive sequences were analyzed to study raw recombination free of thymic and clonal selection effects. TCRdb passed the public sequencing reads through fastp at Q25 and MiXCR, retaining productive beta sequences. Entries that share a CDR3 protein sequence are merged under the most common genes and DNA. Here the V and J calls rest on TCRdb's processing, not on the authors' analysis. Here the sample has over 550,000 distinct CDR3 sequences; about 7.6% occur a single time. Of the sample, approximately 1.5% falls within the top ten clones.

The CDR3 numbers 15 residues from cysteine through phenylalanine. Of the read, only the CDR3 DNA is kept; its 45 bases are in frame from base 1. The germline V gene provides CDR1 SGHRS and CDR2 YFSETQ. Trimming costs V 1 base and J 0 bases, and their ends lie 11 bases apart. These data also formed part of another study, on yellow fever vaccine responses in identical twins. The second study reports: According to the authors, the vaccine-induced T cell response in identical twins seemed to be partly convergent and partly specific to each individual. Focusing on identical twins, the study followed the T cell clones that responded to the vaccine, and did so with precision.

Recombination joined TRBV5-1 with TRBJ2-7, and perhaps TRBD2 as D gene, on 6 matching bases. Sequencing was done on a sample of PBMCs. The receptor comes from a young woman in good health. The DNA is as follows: TGCGCCAGCAGCTTGCAACTAGCAGCCTCCTACGAGCAGTACTTC. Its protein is CASSLQLAASYEQYF. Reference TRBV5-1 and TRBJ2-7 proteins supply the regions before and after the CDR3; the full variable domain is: KAGVTQTPRYLIKTRGQQVTLSCSPISGHRSVSWYQQTPGQGLQFLFEYFSETQRNKGNFPGRFSGRQFSNSRSEMNVSTLELGDSALYLCASSLQLAASYEQYFGPGTRLTVT.